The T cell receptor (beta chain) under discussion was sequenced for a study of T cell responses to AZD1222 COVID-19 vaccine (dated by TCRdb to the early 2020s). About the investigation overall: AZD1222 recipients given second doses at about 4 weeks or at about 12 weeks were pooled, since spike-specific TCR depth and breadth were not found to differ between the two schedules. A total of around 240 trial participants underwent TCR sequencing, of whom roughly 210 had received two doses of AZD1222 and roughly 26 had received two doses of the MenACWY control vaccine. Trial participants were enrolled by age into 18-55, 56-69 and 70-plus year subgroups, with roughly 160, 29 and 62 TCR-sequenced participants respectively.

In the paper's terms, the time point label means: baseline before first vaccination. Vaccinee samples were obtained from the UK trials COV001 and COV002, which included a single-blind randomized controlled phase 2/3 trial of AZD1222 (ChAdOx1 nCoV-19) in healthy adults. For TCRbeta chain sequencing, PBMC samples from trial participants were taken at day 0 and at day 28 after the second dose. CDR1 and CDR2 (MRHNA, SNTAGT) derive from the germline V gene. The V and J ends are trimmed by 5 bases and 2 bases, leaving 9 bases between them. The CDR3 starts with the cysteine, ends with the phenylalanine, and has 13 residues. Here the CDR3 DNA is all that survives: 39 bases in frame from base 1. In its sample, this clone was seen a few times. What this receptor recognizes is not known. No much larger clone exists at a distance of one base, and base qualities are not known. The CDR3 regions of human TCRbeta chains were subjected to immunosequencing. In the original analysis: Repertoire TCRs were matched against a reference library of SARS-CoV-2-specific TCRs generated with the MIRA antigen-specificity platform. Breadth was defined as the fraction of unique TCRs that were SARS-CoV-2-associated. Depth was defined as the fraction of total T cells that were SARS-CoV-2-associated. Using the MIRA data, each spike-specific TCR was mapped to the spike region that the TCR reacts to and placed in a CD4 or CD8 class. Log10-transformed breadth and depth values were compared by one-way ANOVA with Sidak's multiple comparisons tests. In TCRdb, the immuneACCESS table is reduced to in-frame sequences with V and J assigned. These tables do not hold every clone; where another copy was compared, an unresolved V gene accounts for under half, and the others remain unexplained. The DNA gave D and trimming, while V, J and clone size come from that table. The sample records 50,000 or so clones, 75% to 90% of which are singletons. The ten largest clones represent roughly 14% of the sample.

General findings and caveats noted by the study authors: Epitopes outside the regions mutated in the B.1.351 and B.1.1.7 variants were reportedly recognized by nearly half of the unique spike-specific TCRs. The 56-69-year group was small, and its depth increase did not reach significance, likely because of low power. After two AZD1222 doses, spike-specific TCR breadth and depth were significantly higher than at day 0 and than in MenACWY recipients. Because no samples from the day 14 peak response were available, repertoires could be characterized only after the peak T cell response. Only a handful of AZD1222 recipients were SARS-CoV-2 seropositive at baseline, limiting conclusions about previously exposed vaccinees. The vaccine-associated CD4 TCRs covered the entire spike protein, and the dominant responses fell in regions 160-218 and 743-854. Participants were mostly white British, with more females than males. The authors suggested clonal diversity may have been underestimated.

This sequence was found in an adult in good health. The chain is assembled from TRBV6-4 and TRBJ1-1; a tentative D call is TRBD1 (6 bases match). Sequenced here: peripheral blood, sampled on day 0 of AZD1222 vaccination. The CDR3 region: CASSLDSNTEAFF. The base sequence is TGTGCCAGCAGTTTGGACAGTAACACTGAAGCTTTCTTT.